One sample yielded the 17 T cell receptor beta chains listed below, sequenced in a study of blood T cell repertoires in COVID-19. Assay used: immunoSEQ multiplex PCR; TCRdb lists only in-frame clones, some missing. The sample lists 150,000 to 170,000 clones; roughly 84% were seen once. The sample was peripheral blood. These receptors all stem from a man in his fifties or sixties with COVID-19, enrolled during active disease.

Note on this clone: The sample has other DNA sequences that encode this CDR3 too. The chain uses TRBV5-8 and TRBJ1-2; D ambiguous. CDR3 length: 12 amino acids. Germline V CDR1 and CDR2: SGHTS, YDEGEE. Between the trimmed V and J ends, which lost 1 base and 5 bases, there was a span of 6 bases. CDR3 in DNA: TGTGCCAGCAGCTTGTCCGGGTATGGCTACACCTTC. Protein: CASSLSGYGYTF. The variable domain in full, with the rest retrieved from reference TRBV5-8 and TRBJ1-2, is EAGVTQSPTHLIKTRGQQATLRCSPISGHTSVYWYQQALGLGLQFLLWYDEGEERNRGNFPPRFSGRQFPNYSSELNVNALELEDSALYLCASSLSGYGYTFGSGTRLTVV.

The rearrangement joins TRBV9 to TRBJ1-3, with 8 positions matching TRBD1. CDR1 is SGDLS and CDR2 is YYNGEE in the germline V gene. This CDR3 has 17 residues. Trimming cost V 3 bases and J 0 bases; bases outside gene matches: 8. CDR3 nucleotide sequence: TGTGCCAGCAGCGCACCTTCAACAGGGGGCTCTGGAAACACCATATATTTT. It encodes CASSAPSTGGSGNTIYF.

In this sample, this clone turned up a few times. CDR3 bases: TGTGCCAGTAGTATGCTCCGGACAGGGACCCGCGCCGGCTACACCTTC. Its translation: CASSMLRTGTRAGYTF. The chain has TRBV19 and TRBJ1-2, with TRBD1 identical over 8 bases. Per the germline V gene, CDR1 is LNHDA and CDR2 is SQIVND (reference sequence). The CDR3 is 16 amino acids. Trimming took 3 bases from V and 8 from J; bases not matched to a gene: 14.

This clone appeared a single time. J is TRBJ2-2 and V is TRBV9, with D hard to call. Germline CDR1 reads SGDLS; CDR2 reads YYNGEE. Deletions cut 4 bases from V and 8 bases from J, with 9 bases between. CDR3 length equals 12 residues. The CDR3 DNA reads TGTGCCAGCAGCCCGTTTTTGGGGGAGCTGTTTTTT. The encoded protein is CASSPFLGELFF. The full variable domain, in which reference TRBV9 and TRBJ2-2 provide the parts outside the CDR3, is DSGVTQTPKHLITATGQRVTLRCSPRSGDLSVYWYQQSLDQGLQFLIQYYNGEERAKGNILERFSAQQFPDLHSELNLSSLELGDSALYFCASSPFLGELFFGEGSRLTVL.

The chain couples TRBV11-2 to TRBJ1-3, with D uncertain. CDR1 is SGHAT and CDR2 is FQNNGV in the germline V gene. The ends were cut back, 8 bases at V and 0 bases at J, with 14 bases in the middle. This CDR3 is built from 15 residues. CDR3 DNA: TGTGCCAGCGGCAAACAGATGAACTCTGGAAACACCATATATTTT. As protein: CASGKQMNSGNTIYF.

The CDR3 spells CASSFRASGSTRDTQYF. For the CDR3, the DNA is TGTGCCAGTAGTTTTCGGGCTAGCGGGAGCACACGAGATACGCAGTATTTT. This chain uses TRBV19 with TRBJ2-3; TRBD2 matches 10 bases. V gave up 5 bases and J gave up 5 bases; unmatched junction bases: 13. CDR1 and CDR2 (germline): LNHDA, SQIVND (reference sequence). There are 17 residues in the CDR3.

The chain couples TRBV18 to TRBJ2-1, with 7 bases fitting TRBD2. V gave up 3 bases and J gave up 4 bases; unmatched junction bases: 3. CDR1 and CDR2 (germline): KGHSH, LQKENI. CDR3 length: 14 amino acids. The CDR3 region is CASSPGLQYNEQFF. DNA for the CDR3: TGTGCCAGCTCACCGGGACTACAATACAATGAGCAGTTCTTC.

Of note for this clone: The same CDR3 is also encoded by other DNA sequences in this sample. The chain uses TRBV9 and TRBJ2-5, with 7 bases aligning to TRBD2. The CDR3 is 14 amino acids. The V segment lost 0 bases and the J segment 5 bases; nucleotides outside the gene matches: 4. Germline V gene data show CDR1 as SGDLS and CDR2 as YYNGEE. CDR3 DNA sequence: TGTGCCAGCAGCGTAGGCGGGGGAAGGGAGACCCAGTACTTC. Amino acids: CASSVGGGRETQYF.

CDR3 DNA sequence: TGTGCCAGCAGCGGACTACGGGCTAACTATGGCTACACCTTC. Residues: CASSGLRANYGYTF. The V gene is TRBV14, the J gene TRBJ1-2; unclear D gene. Per germline, CDR1 SGHDN and CDR2 FVKESK. This CDR3 has 14 residues. V was trimmed by 5 bases and J by 0 bases, leaving 10 bases between them.

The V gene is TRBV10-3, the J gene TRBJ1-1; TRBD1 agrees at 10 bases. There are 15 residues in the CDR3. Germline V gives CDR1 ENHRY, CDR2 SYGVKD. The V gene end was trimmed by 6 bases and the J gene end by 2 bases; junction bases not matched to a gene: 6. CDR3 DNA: TGTGCCATCAGGGCCGGGACAGGGGAAAACACTGAAGCTTTCTTT. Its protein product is CAIRAGTGENTEAFF.

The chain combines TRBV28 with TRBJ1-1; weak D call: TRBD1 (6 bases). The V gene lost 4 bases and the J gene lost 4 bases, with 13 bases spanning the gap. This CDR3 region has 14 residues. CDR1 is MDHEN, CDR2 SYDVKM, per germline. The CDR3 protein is CASSWMAGATEAFF. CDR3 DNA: TGTGCCAGCAGTTGGATGGCAGGGGCCACTGAAGCTTTCTTT.

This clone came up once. For the CDR3, the DNA is TGTGCCAGCAGCCAGGATCAGGGAGGGCAGCCCCAGCATTTT. Translated, it gives CASSQDQGGQPQHF. The V call is TRBV5-5, the J call TRBJ1-5, with a tentative D call TRBD1 (5 bases). The CDR3 loop spans 14 amino acids. Germline values: CDR1 SGHKS, CDR2 YYEKEE (reference sequence). V was trimmed by 4 bases and J by 7 bases, leaving 15 bases between them.

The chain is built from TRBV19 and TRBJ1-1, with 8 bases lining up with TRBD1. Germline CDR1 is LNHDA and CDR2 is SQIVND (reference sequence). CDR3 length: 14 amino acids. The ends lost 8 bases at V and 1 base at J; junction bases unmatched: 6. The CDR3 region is CASGTGTGNTEAFF. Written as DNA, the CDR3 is TGTGCCAGTGGCACCGGGACAGGGAACACTGAAGCTTTCTTT. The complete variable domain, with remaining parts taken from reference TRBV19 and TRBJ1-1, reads DGGITQSPKYLFRKEGQNVTLSCEQNLNHDAMYWYRQDPGQGLRLIYYSQIVNDFQKGDIAEGYSVSREKKESFPLTVTSAQKNPTAFYLCASGTGTGNTEAFFGQGTRLTVV.

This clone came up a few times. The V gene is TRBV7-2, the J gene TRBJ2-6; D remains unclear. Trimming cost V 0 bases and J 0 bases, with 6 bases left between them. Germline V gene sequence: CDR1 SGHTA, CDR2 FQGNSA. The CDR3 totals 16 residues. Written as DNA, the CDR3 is TGTGCCAGCAGCTTAGCAAGCTACTCTGGGGCCAACGTCCTGACTTTC. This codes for CASSLASYSGANVLTF.

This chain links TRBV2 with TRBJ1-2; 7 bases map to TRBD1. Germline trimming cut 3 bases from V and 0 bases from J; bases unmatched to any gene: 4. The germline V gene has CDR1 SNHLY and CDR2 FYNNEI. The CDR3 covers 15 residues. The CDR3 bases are TGTGCCAGCAGTGAGGAGGGGGCCACTAACTATGGCTACACCTTC. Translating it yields CASSEEGATNYGYTF.

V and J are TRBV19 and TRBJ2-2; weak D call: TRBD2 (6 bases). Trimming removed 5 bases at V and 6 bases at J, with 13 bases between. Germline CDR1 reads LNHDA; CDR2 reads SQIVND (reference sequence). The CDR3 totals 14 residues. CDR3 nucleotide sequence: TGTGCCAGTAGTCGGCGGGGTCCCCCCGGGGAGCTGTTTTTT. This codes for CASSRRGPPGELFF.

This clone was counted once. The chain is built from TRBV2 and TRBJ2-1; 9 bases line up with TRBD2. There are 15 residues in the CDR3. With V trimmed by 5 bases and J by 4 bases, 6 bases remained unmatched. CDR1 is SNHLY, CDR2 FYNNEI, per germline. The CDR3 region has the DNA TGTGCCAGCAGTCCCCGACTAGCGGAATACAATGAGCAGTTCTTC. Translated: CASSPRLAEYNEQFF.